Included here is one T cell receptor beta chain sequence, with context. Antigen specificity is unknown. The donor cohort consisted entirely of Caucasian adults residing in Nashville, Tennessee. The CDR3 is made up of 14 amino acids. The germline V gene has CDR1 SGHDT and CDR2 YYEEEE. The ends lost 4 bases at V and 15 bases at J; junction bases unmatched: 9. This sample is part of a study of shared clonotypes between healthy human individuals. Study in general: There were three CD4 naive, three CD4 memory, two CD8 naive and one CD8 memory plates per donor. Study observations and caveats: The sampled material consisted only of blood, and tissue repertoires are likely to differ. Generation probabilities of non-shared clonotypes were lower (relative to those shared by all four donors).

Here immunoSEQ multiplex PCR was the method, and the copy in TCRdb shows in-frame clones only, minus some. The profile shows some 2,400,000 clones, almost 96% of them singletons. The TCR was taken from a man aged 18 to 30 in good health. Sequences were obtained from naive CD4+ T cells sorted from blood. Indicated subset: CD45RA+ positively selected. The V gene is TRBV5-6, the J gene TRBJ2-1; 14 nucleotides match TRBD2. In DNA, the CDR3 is TGTGCCAGCAGCCCGGGACTAGCGGGGGCTGGGGGGTTCTTC. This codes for CASSPGLAGAGGFF.